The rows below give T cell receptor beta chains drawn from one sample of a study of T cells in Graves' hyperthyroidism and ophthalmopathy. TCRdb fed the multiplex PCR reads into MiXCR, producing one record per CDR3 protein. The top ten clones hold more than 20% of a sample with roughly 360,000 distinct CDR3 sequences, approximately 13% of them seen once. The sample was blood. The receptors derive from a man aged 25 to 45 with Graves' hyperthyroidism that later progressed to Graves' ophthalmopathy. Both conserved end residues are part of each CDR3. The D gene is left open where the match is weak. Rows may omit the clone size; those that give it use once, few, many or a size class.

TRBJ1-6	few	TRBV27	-	CASSLWSSYNSPLHF	TGTGCCAGCAGTTTATGGAGCTCCTATAATTCACCCCTCCACTTT
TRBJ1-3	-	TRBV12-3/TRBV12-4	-	CASSLSQAPGNTIYF	TGTGCCAGCAGTTTATCGCAGGCTCCAGGAAACACCATATATTTT
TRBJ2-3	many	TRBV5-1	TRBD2	CASSLGTSGGAWTDTQYF	TGCGCCAGCAGCTTGGGTACTAGCGGGGGGGCTTGGACAGATACGCAGTATTTT
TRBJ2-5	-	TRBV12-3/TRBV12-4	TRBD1	CASSSPGQGEKETQYF	TGTGCCAGCAGTTCTCCGGGACAGGGGGAAAAAGAGACCCAGTACTTC
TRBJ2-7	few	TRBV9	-	CASSVGDGRSYEQYF	TGTGCCAGCAGCGTAGGGGACGGACGCTCCTACGAGCAGTACTTC
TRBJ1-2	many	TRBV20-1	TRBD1	CSAHTRDRAYGYTF	TGCAGTGCCCATACCCGGGACAGGGCTTATGGCTACACCTTC
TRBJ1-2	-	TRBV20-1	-	CSARDHSLRGPNYGYTF	TGCAGTGCTAGAGACCACTCCTTACGGGGCCCCAACTATGGCTACACCTTC
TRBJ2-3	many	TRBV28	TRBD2	CASGRDSSPDTQYF	TGTGCCAGCGGGAGGGATTCTTCCCCAGATACGCAGTATTTT
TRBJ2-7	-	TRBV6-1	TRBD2	CASSGRAGVGYEQYF	TGTGCCAGCAGTGGACGAGCGGGAGTGGGCTACGAGCAGTACTTC
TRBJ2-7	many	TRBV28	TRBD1	CASKGTGVSNEQYF	TGTGCCAGCAAGGGGACAGGGGTTTCCAACGAGCAGTACTTC
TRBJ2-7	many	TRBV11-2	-	CASSLVISGAYEQYF	TGTGCCAGCAGCTTAGTAATTTCAGGGGCCTACGAGCAGTACTTC
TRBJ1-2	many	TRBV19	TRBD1	CASSPAGQGAYGYTF	TGTGCCAGTAGTCCCGCGGGACAGGGGGCCTATGGCTACACCTTC
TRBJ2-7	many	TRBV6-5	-	CASSYSTGYEQYF	TGTGCCAGCAGTTACTCGACAGGTTACGAGCAGTACTTC